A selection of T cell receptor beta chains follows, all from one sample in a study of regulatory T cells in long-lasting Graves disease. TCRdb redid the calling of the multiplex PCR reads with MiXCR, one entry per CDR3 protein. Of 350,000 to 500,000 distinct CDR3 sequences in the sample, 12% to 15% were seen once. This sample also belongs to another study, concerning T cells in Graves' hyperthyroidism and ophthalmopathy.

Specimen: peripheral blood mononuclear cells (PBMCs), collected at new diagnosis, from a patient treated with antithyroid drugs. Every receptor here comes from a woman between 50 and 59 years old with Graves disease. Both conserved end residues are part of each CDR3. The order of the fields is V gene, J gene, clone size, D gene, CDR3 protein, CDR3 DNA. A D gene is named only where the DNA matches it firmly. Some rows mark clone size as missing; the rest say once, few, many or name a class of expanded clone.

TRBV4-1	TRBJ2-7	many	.	CASSQEIGVGEQYF	TGCGCCAGCAGCCAAGAAATCGGGGTCGGTGAGCAGTACTTC
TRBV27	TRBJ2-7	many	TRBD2	CASSLLGGTSSTYEQYF	TGTGCCAGCAGTTTATTAGGGGGGACTAGCAGCACCTACGAGCAGTACTTC
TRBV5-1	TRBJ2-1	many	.	CASSIALYEQFF	TGCGCCAGCAGCATCGCCTTATATGAGCAGTTCTTC
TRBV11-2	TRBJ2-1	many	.	CASSLGRTQIYNEQFF	TGTGCCAGCAGCTTGGGGCGGACTCAGATTTACAATGAGCAGTTCTTC
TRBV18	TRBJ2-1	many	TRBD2	CASSPRTSGKNEQFF	TGTGCCAGCTCACCGAGGACTAGCGGGAAAAATGAGCAGTTCTTC
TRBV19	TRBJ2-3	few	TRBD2	CASSMSGLAATDTQYF	TGTGCCAGTAGTATGTCAGGGCTAGCGGCGACAGATACGCAGTATTTT
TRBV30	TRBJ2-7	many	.	CAWGVANRGYEQYF	TGTGCCTGGGGCGTGGCAAATCGGGGCTACGAGCAGTACTTC
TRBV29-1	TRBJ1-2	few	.	CSVSPEGAHGYTF	TGCAGCGTTTCTCCTGAAGGGGCCCATGGCTACACCTTC
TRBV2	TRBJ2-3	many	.	CASSVGYSTDTQYF	TGTGCCAGCAGTGTAGGTTATAGCACAGATACGCAGTATTTT
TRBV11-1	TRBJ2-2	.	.	CASSLQRRPTGELFF	TGTGCCAGCAGCTTACAGCGGAGGCCGACCGGGGAGCTGTTTTTT
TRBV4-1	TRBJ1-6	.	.	CASSQGMDAYNSPLHF	TGCGCCAGCAGCCAAGGGATGGATGCCTATAATTCACCCCTCCACTTT
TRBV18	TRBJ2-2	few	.	CASSPGDDTGELFF	TGTGCCAGCTCCCCAGGGGATGACACCGGGGAGCTGTTTTTT
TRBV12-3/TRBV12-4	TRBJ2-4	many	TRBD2	CASSLRRGLAGVRAKNIQYF	TGTGCCAGCAGTCTGCGCCGAGGACTAGCGGGAGTAAGGGCCAAAAACATTCAGTACTTC
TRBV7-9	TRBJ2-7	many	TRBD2	CASSLSGLSYEQYF	TGTGCCAGCAGCTTATCGGGACTATCCTACGAGCAGTACTTC
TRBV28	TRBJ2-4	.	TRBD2	CASSFEGAGLAKNIQYF	TGTGCCAGCAGTTTTGAAGGAGCGGGGTTAGCCAAAAACATTCAGTACTTC
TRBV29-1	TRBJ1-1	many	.	CSVEAGEGTEAFF	TGCAGCGTTGAAGCAGGGGAGGGGACTGAAGCTTTCTTT
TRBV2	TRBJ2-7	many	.	CASSVTALDEQYF	TGTGCCAGCAGTGTGACAGCTTTAGACGAGCAGTACTTC
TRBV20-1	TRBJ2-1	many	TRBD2	CSVGGRGYNEQFF	TGCAGTGTTGGCGGGAGGGGGTACAATGAGCAGTTCTTC
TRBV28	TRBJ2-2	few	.	CASSIPDGNTGELFF	TGTGCCAGCAGTATACCTGACGGCAACACCGGGGAGCTGTTTTTT
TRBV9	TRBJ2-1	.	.	CASSVKGGPYNEQFF	TGTGCCAGCAGCGTCAAGGGAGGCCCCTACAATGAGCAGTTCTTC
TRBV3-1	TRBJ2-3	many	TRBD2	CASSQGTSGSHTQYF	TGTGCCAGCAGCCAAGGGACTAGCGGAAGTCATACGCAGTATTTT
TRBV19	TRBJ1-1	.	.	CASSAGLGVNTEAFF	TGTGCCAGTAGTGCAGGACTGGGAGTGAACACTGAAGCTTTCTTT
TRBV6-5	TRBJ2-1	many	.	CASSYSSGEYNEQFF	TGTGCCAGCAGTTACTCTAGCGGAGAATACAATGAGCAGTTCTTC
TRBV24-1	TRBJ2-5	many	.	CATRSGYQETQYF	TGTGCCACCAGAAGTGGCTATCAAGAGACCCAGTACTTC
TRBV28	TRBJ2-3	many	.	CASSLIQGSTDTQYF	TGTGCCAGCAGTTTAATTCAGGGGAGCACAGATACGCAGTATTTT
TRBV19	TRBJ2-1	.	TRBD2	CASSISSGDNEQFF	TGTGCCAGTAGTATTTCTAGCGGAGACAATGAGCAGTTCTTC
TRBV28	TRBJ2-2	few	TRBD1	CASSPYRGLAGELFF	TGTGCCAGCAGTCCTTACAGGGGGCTCGCCGGGGAGCTGTTTTTT
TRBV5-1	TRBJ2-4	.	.	CASSLYDSKNIQYF	TGCGCCAGCAGCTTGTACGACAGCAAAAACATTCAGTACTTC
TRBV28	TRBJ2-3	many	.	CASSLPLGATDTQYF	TGTGCCAGCAGTTTACCGTTGGGAGCCACAGATACGCAGTATTTT
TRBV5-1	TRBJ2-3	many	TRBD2	CASSSGLAGGRDTQYF	TGCGCCAGCAGCTCGGGACTAGCGGGAGGCAGGGATACGCAGTATTTT
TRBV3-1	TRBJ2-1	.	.	CASSPLLAPDNEQFF	TGTGCCAGCAGCCCGCTCCTAGCGCCCGACAATGAGCAGTTCTTC
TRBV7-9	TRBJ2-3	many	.	CASSFGLRTSTDTQYF	TGTGCCAGCAGCTTTGGGCTCAGGACGAGCACAGATACGCAGTATTTT
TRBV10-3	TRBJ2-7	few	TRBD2	CAISDGTSGSYEQHF	TGTGCCATCAGTGATGGGACTAGCGGCTCCTACGAGCAGCACTTC
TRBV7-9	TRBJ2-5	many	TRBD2	CASSFLQLAGGTQYF	TGTGCCAGCAGCTTCCTGCAGCTAGCGGGAGGGACCCAGTACTTC
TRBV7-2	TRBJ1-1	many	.	CASSSDQGGNTEAFF	TGTGCCAGCAGCTCCGATCAGGGAGGGAACACTGAAGCTTTCTTT
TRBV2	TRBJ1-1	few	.	CACLTGPNTEAFF	TGTGCCTGCCTAACAGGGCCGAACACTGAAGCTTTCTTT
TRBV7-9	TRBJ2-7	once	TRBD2	CASSTGLAGASYEQYF	TGTGCCAGCAGCACAGGACTAGCGGGAGCCTCATACGAGCAGTACTTC
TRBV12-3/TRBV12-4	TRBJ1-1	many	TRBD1	CASSLALGTGGGVTEAFF	TGTGCCAGCAGTTTAGCGCTGGGGACAGGGGGAGGCGTGACTGAAGCTTTCTTT
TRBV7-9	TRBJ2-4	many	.	CASSARDIAKNIQYF	TGTGCCAGCAGCGCCCGGGACATAGCCAAAAACATTCAGTACTTC
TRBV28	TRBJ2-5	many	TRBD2	CASSFGLAGSETQYF	TGTGCCAGCAGTTTTGGACTAGCGGGATCGGAGACCCAGTACTTC
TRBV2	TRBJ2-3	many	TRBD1	CASSALGQGNTDTQYF	TGTGCCAGCAGCGCTCTGGGACAGGGGAACACAGATACGCAGTATTTT
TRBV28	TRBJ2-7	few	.	CASKGLIYYEQYF	TGTGCCAGCAAGGGGCTCATATACTACGAGCAGTACTTC
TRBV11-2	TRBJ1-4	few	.	CASSQATSGGKLFF	TGTGCCAGCAGCCAAGCAACCTCTGGGGGTAAACTGTTTTTT
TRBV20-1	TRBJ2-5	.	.	CSARDLTTPFRETQYF	TGCAGTGCTAGAGATCTGACTACCCCCTTCCGAGAGACCCAGTACTTC
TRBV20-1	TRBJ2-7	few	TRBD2	CSARDQTSGKYEQYF	TGCAGTGCTAGAGATCAGACTAGCGGGAAATACGAGCAGTACTTC
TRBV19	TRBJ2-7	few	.	CASAPGLSYEQYF	TGTGCCAGCGCCCCAGGGTTATCCTACGAGCAGTACTTC
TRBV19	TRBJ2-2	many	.	CASSTFGLVTGELFF	TGTGCCAGTAGTACATTCGGACTGGTCACCGGGGAGCTGTTTTTT
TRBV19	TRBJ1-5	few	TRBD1	CASSRARQGAHQPQHF	TGTGCCAGTAGTAGAGCCCGTCAGGGGGCCCATCAGCCCCAGCATTTT